The 4 T cell receptor beta chains below all came from one sample that was sequenced in a study of blood T cell repertoires in COVID-19. Produced via immunoSEQ multiplex PCR; TCRdb's table is partial and in-frame only. The table has around 210,000 clones, under 85% seen once. The specimen was peripheral blood. Every receptor here comes from a woman older than 75 with COVID-19, enrolled during active disease.

The chain is built from TRBV2 and TRBJ1-2, with 9 nucleotides matching TRBD1. Losses at the gene ends were 8 bases for V and 8 bases for J; bases not matched to a gene: 18. CDR3 length: 16 residues. The germline gives CDR1 SNHLY, CDR2 FYNNEI. CDR3 sequence reads: CASEGLANRGQGGYTF. DNA for the CDR3: TGTGCCAGCGAGGGTCTTGCCAACAGGGGGCAAGGAGGCTACACCTTC.

The chain combines TRBV3-1 (or the pseudogene TRBV3-2) with TRBJ1-2; TRBD1 agrees at 12 bases. The germline CDR1 and CDR2 sequences are LGHDT and YNNKEL (reference sequence). The junction had 8 bases not matched to a gene; V was cut back by 4 bases and J by 8 bases. The CDR3 length is 15 residues. The CDR3 loop reads CASSLTGTGGGGYTF. The CDR3 DNA is TGTGCCAGCAGCCTCACCGGGACAGGGGGCGGCGGCTACACCTTC.

V is TRBV3-1 (or the pseudogene TRBV3-2) and J is TRBJ2-5; D remains unclear. Germline V CDR1 and CDR2: LGHDT, YNNKEL (reference sequence). The CDR3 runs to 14 residues. V lost 0 bases to trimming and J lost 5 bases, with 10 bases between them. The chain's CDR3 is CASSQDIPAETQYF. Written as DNA, the CDR3 is TGTGCCAGCAGCCAAGATATCCCTGCGGAGACCCAGTACTTC.

The rearrangement uses TRBV2 and TRBJ2-4, with D possibly TRBD1 on 6 matching bases. The germline V gene encodes CDR1 SNHLY and CDR2 FYNNEI. This CDR3 region has 15 residues. V was trimmed by 6 bases and J by 0 bases, leaving 12 bases between them. CDR3 sequence reads: CASRDSFIAKNIQYF. As DNA, the CDR3 is TGTGCCAGCAGGGACAGTTTTATAGCCAAAAACATTCAGTACTTC.